The present T cell receptor (beta chain) was sequenced within a study of OX40 agonist ivuxolimab in advanced cancers. Germline CDR1 reads MGHDK; CDR2 reads SYGVNS. V was pared by 3 bases and J by 7 bases, with 6 bases between. CDR3 length equals 12 residues. By share, this clone counts as medium-sized. This table comes from immunoSEQ multiplex PCR, and its TCRdb copy is limited to in-frame clones, with some not included. The data show over 14,000 clones, around 82% seen once. The sequencing used CD4+ or CD8+ T cells sorted from blood, collected in a trial of the OX40 agonist ivuxolimab. The chain uses TRBV25-1 and TRBJ2-2; D is undetermined. This sequence was found in an adult with an advanced solid tumor such as melanoma, head and neck, liver or kidney cancer. DNA of the CDR3: TGTGCCAGCAGTGATAATAGCGGGGAGCTGTTTTTT. Residues: CASSDNSGELFF.